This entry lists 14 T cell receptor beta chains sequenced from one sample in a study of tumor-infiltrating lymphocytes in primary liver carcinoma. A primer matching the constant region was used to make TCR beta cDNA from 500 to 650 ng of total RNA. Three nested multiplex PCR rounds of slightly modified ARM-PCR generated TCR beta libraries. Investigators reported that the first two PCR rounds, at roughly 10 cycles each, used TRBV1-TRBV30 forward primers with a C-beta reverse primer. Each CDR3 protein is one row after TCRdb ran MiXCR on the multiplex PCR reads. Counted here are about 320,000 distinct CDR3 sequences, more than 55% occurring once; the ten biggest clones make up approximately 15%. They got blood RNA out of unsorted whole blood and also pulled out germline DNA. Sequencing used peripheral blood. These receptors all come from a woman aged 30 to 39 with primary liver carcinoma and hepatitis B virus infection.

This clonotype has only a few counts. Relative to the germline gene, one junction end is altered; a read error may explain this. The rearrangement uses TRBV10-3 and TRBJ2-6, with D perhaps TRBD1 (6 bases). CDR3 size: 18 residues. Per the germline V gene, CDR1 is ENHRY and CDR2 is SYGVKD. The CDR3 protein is CTISEPPGHLTGANVLTF. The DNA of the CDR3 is TGTACCATCAGTGAGCCCCCGGGACACCTAACGGGGGCCAACGTCCTGACTTTC.

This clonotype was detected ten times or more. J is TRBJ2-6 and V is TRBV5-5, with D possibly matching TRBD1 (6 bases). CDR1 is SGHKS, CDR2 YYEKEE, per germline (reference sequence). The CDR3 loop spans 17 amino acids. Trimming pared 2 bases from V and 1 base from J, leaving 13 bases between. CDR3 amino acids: CASSLLGAASGANVLTF. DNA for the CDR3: TGTGCCAGCAGCTTACTGGGGGCCGCTTCTGGGGCCAACGTCCTGACTTTC. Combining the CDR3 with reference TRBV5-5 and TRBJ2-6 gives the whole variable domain DAGVTQSPTHLIKTRGQQVTLRCSPISGHKSVSWYQQVLGQGPQFIFQYYEKEERGRGNFPDRFSARQFPNYSSELNVNALLLGDSALYLCASSLLGAASGANVLTFGAGSRLTVL.

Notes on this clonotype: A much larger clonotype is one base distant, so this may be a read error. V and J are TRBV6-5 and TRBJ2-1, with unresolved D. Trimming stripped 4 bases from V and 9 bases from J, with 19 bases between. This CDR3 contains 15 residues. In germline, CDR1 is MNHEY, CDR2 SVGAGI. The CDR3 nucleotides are TGTGCCAGCAGTTGGTCGGTCGGACGATTGGGTGAGCAGTTCTTC. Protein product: CASSWSVGRLGEQFF.

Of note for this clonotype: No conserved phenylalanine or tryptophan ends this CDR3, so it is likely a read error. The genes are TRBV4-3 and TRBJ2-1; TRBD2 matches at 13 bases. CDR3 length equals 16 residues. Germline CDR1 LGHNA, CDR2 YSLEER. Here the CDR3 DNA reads TGCGCCTGCAGCCAAGCCTGGACTAGCGGGAGTAATGAGCAGTTCCTC. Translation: CACSQAWTSGSNEQFL.

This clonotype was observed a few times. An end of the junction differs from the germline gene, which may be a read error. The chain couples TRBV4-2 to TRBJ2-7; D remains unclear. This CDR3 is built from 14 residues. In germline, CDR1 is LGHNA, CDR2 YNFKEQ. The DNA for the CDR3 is TGTGTCAGCAGCTTAGGACCCTATGTCTACGAGCAGTACTTC. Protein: CVSSLGPYVYEQYF.

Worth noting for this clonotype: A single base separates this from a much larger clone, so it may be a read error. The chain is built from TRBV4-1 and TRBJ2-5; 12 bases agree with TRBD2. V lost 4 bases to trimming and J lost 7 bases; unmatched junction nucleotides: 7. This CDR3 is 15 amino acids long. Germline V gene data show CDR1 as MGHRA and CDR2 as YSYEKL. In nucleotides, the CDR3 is TGCGCCAGCAGCCTTGGACTAGCGGGGTCGGGGACCCAGTACTTC. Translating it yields CASSLGLAGSGTQYF.

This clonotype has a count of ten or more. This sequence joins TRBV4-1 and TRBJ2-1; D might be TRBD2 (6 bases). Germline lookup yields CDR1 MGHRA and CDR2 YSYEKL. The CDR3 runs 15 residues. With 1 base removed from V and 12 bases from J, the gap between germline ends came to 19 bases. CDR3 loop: CASSQAPGTIGGQFF. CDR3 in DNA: TGCGCCAGCAGCCAAGCACCCGGGACCATCGGGGGGCAGTTCTTC.

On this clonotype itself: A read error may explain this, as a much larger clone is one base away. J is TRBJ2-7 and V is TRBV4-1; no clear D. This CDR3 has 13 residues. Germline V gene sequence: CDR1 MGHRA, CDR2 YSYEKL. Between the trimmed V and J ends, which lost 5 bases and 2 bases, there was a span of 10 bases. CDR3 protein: CASSVSGTYEQYF. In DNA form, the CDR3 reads TGCGCCAGCAGCGTCTCCGGAACCTACGAGCAGTACTTC.

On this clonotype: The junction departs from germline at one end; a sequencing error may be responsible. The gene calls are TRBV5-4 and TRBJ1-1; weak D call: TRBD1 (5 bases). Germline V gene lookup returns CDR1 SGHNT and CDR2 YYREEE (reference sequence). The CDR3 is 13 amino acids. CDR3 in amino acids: CTSSTGAPSVAFF. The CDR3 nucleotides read TGTACCAGCAGCACCGGGGCGCCGAGTGTAGCTTTCTTT.

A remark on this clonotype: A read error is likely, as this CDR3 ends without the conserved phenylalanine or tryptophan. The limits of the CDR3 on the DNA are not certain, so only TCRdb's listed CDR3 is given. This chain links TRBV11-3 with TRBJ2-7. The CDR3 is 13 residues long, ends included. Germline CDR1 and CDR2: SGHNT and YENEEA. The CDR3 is CASSLEGHHEEYI.

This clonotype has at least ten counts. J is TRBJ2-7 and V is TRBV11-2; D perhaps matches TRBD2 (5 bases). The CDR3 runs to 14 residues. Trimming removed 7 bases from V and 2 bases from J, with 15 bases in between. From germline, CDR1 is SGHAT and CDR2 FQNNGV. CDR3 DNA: TGTGCCAGCAACTCCGGACTTTCTGCCTACGAGCAGTACTTC. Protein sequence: CASNSGLSAYEQYF.

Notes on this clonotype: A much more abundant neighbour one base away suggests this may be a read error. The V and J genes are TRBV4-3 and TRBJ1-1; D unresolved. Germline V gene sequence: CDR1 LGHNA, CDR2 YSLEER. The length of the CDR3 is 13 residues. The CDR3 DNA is TGCGCCAACAGCCAAGATCGAGTTTCTGAAGCTTTCTTT. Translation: CANSQDRVSEAFF.

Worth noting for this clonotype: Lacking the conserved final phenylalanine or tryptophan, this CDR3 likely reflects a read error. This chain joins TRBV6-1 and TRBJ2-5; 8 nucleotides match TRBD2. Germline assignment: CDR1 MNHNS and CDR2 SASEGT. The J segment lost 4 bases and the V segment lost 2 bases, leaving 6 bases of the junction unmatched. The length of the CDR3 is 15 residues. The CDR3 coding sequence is TGTGCCAGCAGTGAATGGACTAGCAGATTAGAGACCCAGTACCTC. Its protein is CASSEWTSRLETQYL.

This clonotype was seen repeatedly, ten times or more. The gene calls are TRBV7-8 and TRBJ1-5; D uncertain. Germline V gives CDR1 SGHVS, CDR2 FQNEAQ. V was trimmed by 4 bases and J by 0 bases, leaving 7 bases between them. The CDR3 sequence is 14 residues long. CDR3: CASSSDTSNQPQHF. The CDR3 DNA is TGTGCCAGCAGCTCTGACACTAGCAATCAGCCCCAGCATTTT.